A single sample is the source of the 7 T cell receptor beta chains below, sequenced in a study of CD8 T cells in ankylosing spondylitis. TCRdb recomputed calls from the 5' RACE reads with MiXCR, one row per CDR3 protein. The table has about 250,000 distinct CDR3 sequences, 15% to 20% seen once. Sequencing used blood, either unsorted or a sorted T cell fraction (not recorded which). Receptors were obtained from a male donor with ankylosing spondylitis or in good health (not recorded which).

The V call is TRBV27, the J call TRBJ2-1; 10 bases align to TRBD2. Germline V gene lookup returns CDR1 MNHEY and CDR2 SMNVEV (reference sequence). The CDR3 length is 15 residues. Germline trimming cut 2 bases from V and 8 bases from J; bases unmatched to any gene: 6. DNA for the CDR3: TGTGCCAGCAGTTTAAGCCTAGCGGGAGCATATGAGCAGTTCTTC. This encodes CASSLSLAGAYEQFF.

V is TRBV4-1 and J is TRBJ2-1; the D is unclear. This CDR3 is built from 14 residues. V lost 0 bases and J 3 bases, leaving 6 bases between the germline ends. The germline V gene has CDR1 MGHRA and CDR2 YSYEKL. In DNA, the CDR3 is TGCGCCAGCAGCCAAGAACGCGACTACAATGAGCAGTTCTTC. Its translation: CASSQERDYNEQFF.

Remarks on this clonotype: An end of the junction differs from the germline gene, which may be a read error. As DNA, the CDR3 is TGTACCAGCATTTCGGACCGGCTTTTGGCACGGGAGGTCCCCTTCGAGCAGTACTTC. Translating it yields CTSISDRLLAREVPFEQYF. The rearrangement uses TRBV12-3 or TRBV12-4 and TRBJ2-7; 7 nucleotides match TRBD2. This CDR3 has 19 residues.

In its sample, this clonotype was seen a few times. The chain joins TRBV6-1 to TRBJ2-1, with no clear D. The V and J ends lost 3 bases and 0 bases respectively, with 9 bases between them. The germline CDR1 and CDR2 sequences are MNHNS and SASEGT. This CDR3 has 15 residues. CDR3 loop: CASSEEWGSYNEQFF. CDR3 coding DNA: TGTGCCAGCAGTGAGGAGTGGGGCTCCTACAATGAGCAGTTCTTC.

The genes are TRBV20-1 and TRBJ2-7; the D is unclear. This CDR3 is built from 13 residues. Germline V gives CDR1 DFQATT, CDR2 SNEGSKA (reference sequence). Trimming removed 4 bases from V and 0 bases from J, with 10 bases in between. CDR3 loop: CSATERSSYEQYF. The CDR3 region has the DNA TGCAGTGCTACCGAAAGGAGCTCCTACGAGCAGTACTTC.

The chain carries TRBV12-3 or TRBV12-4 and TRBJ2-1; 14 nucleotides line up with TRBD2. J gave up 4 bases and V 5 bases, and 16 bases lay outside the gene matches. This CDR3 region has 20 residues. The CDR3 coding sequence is TGTGCCAGCAGTCCCCTGACTAGCGGGAGGGCCGATTCAACATACAATGAGCAGTTCTTC. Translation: CASSPLTSGRADSTYNEQFF.

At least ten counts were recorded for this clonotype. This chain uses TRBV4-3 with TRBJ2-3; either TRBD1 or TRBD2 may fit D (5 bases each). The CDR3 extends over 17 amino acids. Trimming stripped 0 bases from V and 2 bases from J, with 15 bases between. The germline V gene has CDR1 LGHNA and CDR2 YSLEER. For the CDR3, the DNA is TGCGCCAGCAGCCAAGAGAGGGGCTCCGAGCTCACAGATACGCAGTATTTT. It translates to CASSQERGSELTDTQYF.